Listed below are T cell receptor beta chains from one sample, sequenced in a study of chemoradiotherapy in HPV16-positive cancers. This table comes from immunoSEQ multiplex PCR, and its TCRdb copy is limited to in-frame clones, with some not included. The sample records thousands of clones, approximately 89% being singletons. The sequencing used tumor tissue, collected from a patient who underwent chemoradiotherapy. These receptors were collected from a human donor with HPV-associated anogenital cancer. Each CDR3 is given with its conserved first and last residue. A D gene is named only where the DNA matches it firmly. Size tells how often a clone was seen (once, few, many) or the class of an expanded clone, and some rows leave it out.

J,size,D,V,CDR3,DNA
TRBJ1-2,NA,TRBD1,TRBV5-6,CASSLGTASNYGYTF,TGTGCCAGCAGCCTTGGGACAGCCTCAAACTATGGCTACACCTTC
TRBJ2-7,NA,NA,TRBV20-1,CSADSSYEQYF,TGCAGTGCTGACAGCTCCTACGAGCAGTACTTC
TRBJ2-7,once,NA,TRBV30,CAWSGRSYEQYF,TGTGCCTGGAGCGGCAGGAGCTACGAGCAGTACTTC
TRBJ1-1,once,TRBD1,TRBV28,CASSPSNRGAFF,TGTGCCAGCAGTCCAAGCAACAGGGGAGCTTTCTTT
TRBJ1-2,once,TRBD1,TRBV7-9,CASSLGDRYGYTF,TGTGCCAGCAGCTTAGGGGACAGATATGGCTACACCTTC
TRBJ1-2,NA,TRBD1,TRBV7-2,CASSRIQGGYGYTF,TGTGCCAGCAGCCGGATACAGGGGGGCTATGGCTACACCTTC
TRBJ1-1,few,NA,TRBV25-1,CASSEWDTEAFF,TGTGCCAGCAGTGAATGGGACACTGAAGCTTTCTTT
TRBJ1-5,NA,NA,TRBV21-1,CASSKALWRQNQPQHF,TGTGCCAGCAGCAAAGCGCTTTGGAGGCAGAATCAGCCCCAGCATTTT
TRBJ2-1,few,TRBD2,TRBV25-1,CASTLSGIFGNEQFF,TGTGCCAGCACCCTCAGCGGGATTTTTGGCAATGAGCAGTTCTTC
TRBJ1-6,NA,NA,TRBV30,CAWRSYNSPLHF,TGTGCCTGGAGGTCCTATAATTCACCCCTCCACTTT
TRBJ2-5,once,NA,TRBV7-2,CASSPGDSQETQYF,TGTGCCAGCAGCCCGGGGGACAGTCAAGAGACCCAGTACTTC
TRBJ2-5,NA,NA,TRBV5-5,CASSGDGGGTETQYF,TGTGCCAGCAGCGGGGACGGGGGAGGCACCGAGACCCAGTACTTC
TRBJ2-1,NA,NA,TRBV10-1,CASSERGRGDNNEQFF,TGCGCCAGCAGTGAGAGGGGGCGGGGGGATAACAATGAGCAGTTCTTC
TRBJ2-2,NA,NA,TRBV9,CASSVASRTVTGELFF,TGTGCCAGCAGCGTAGCGAGCCGGACAGTGACCGGGGAGCTGTTTTTT
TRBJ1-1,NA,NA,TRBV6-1,CASSDSYPEAFF,TGTGCCAGCAGTGATTCATATCCTGAAGCTTTCTTT
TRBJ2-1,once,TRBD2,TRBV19,CASSIDPPGLAGGKVQFF,TGTGCCAGTAGTATAGATCCCCCGGGACTAGCGGGGGGTAAGGTGCAGTTCTTC
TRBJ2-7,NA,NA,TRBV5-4,CASSLAGRSSYEQYF,TGTGCCAGCAGCTTGGCTGGCAGGTCCTCCTACGAGCAGTACTTC
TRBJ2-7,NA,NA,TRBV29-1,CSVGSSYEQYF,TGCAGCGTGGGCAGCAGCTACGAGCAGTACTTC
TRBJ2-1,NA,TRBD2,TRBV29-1,CSVQTLLAGGQNEQFF,TGCAGCGTCCAAACGCTACTAGCGGGGGGGCAAAATGAGCAGTTCTTC
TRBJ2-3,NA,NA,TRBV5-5,CASSLGGISTDTQYF,TGTGCCAGCAGCTTGGGGGGGATTAGCACAGATACGCAGTATTTT
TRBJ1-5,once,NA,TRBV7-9,CASSPGGNQPQHF,TGTGCCAGCAGTCCGGGGGGAAATCAGCCCCAGCATTTT
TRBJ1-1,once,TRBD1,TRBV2,CASSRRGMNTEAFF,TGTGCCAGCAGCCGCAGGGGGATGAACACTGAAGCTTTCTTT
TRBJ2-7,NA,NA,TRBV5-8,CASSLGQDRSYEQYF,TGTGCCAGCAGCTTGGGACAGGACCGCTCCTACGAGCAGTACTTC
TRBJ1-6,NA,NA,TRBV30,CAWSSGLVASPLHF,TGTGCCTGGAGTTCGGGACTTGTGGCTTCACCCCTCCACTTT
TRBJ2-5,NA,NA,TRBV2,CASERGIQETQYF,TGTGCCAGCGAGAGGGGAATCCAAGAGACCCAGTACTTC
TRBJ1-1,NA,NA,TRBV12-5,CASGFSNTEAFF,TGTGCTAGTGGTTTTTCCAACACTGAAGCTTTCTTT
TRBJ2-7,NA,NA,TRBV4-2,CASSWESLGRDSYEQYF,TGTGCCAGCAGCTGGGAGAGCCTCGGACGGGACTCCTACGAGCAGTACTTC
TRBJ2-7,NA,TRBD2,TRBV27,CASSGSGGTSSSLGEQYF,TGTGCCAGCAGTGGAAGCGGGGGGACATCGTCCTCGCTTGGGGAGCAGTACTTC
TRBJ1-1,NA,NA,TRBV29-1,CSVVSADTEAFF,TGCAGCGTTGTTTCAGCCGACACTGAAGCTTTCTTT
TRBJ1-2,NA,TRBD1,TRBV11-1,CASSPGQAGGYTF,TGTGCCAGCAGCCCGGGACAGGCAGGCGGCTACACCTTC
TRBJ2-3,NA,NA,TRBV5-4,CASSLDLVTDTQYF,TGTGCCAGCAGCTTGGATCTAGTAACAGATACGCAGTATTTT
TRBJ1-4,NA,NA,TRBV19,CASSPTGIGEKLFF,TGTGCCAGTAGCCCGACAGGAATAGGTGAAAAACTGTTTTTT